Following are 8 T cell receptor beta chains from one sample sequenced in a study of blood T cell repertoires in COVID-19. The assay was immunoSEQ multiplex PCR, and TCRdb's table has in-frame clones only and misses some. The sample holds more than 50,000 clones; 76% are singletons and the top ten take 50%. Specimen: peripheral blood. The receptor source for this set is a woman of 80 years or more with acute or convalescent COVID-19.

The V call is TRBV6-6, the J call TRBJ1-1; 7 bases match TRBD1. CDR3 length: 15 amino acids. The germline CDR1 and CDR2 sequences are MNHNY and SVGAGI (reference sequence). V trimming: 5 bases; J trimming: 3 bases; junction bases outside the gene matches: 9. CDR3: CASSDTGTVYTEAFF. The CDR3 DNA follows: TGTGCCAGCAGTGACACCGGGACAGTTTACACTGAAGCTTTCTTT.

The chain uses TRBV7-8 and TRBJ2-1; TRBD2 aligns across 13 bases. The germline gives CDR1 SGHVS, CDR2 FQNEAQ. V was pared by 5 bases and J by 3 bases, with 10 bases of the junction left unmatched. The CDR3 spans 18 residues. The CDR3 region is CASSPGLAGSPIYNEQFF. In nucleotides, the CDR3 is TGTGCCAGCAGCCCGGGACTAGCGGGGTCCCCGATCTACAATGAGCAGTTCTTC.

The rearrangement joins TRBV28 to TRBJ1-5, with a possible D match to TRBD1 (6 bases). Trimming removed 6 bases from V and 2 bases from J, with 11 bases in between. Per germline, CDR1 MDHEN and CDR2 SYDVKM. The CDR3 is 14 amino acids. CDR3 loop: CASSQGQGNQPQHF. Written as DNA, the CDR3 is TGTGCCAGCAGCCAGGGGCAGGGCAATCAGCCCCAGCATTTT.

The chain has TRBV10-2 and TRBJ1-1, with D possibly TRBD1 on 6 matching bases. The length of the CDR3 is 13 residues. V lost 6 bases, J lost 1 base, and 9 bases lay in between. Looked up from germline, CDR1 is WSHSY and CDR2 is SAAADI. The CDR3 coding sequence is TGCGCCAGCAGAGGGGGACAGAACACTGAAGCTTTCTTT. The encoded protein is CASRGGQNTEAFF.

This chain joins TRBV2 and TRBJ2-2; D perhaps matches TRBD1 (7 bases). Trimming left V 6 bases short and J 1 base short, with 15 bases between. The CDR3 has 16 amino acids. The germline CDR1 and CDR2 sequences are SNHLY and FYNNEI. CDR3 coding DNA: TGTGCCAGCAGCCGCCGACAGGGAGGGAACACCGGGGAGCTGTTTTTT. Its translation: CASSRRQGGNTGELFF.

The chain recombines TRBV4-1 with TRBJ1-2, with D unresolved. The V and J ends lost 1 base and 0 bases respectively, with 6 bases between them. The CDR3 sequence is 14 residues long. Germline CDR1 reads MGHRA; CDR2 reads YSYEKL. Here the CDR3 DNA reads TGCGCCAGCAGCCAAGCAAGCGCTAACTATGGCTACACCTTC. Translating it yields CASSQASANYGYTF.

The chain couples TRBV19 to TRBJ2-3, with 13 nucleotides matching TRBD2. With 1 base clipped from V and 2 bases from J, the junction kept 3 bases outside the gene matches. The germline V gene encodes CDR1 LNHDA and CDR2 SQIVND (reference sequence). This CDR3 is 17 amino acids long. The CDR3 loop is CASSIGTSGGPTDTQYF. The CDR3 DNA reads TGTGCCAGTAGTATAGGGACTAGCGGGGGACCCACAGATACGCAGTATTTT.

The V and J genes are TRBV6-6 and TRBJ1-2; 10 bases agree with TRBD1. Unmatched junction bases numbered 7, after V lost 6 bases and J lost 6 bases. Germline assignment: CDR1 MNHNY and CDR2 SVGAGI (reference sequence). The CDR3 extends over 14 amino acids. This chain's CDR3 is CASRRTGTGDGYTF. The CDR3 nucleotides read TGTGCCAGCAGGCGAACCGGGACAGGGGATGGCTACACCTTC.